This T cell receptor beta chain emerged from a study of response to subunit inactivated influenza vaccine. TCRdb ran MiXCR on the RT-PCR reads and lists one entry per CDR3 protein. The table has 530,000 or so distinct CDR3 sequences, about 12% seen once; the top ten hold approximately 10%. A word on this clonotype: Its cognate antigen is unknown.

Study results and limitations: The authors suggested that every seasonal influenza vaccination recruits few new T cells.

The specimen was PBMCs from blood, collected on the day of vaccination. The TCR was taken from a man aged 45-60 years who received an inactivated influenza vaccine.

The CDR3 spells CASTHGQGTYEQYF. CDR3 sequence (DNA): TGCGCCAGCACCCATGGACAGGGGACCTACGAGCAGTACTTC. The chain uses TRBV5-1 and TRBJ2-7; the match to TRBD1 covers 9 bases. The CDR3 is 14 amino acids. Germline V gene sequence: CDR1 SGHRS, CDR2 YFSETQ. J lost 2 bases, V lost 6 bases, and 6 bases had no gene match.